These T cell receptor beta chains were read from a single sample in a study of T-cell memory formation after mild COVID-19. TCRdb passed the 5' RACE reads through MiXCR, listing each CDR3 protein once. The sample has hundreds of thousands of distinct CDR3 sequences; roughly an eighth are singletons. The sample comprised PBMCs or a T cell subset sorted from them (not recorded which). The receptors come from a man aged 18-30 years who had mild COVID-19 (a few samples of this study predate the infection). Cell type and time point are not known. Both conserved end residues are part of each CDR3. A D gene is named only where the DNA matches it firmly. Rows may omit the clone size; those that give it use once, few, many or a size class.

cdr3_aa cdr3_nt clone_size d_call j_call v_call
CASSPGLWAFF TGTGCCAGCAGCCCGGGGCTTTGGGCTTTCTTT - - TRBJ1-1 TRBV6-2/TRBV6-3
CASSGGLANEKLFF TGTGCCAGCAGTGGGGGGCTTGCTAATGAAAAACTGTTTTTT many - TRBJ1-4 TRBV6-4
CASSVVETDTQYF TGTGCCAGCAGCGTAGTGGAAACAGATACGCAGTATTTT - - TRBJ2-3 TRBV9
CASSLGQAAGGNTIYF TGCGCCAGCAGCTTGGGACAGGCCGCTGGGGGAAACACCATATATTTT many - TRBJ1-3 TRBV5-1
CASTTTRQRGYRETQYF TGTGCCAGCACTACCACTCGGCAGCGGGGGTACCGGGAGACCCAGTACTTC few TRBD2 TRBJ2-5 TRBV6-2/TRBV6-3
CASSQDAPRGTDTQYF TGTGCCAGCAGCCAAGATGCCCCTCGGGGTACAGATACGCAGTATTTT - - TRBJ2-3 TRBV4-2
CSVRGDREGSGNTIYF TGCAGCGTCCGGGGGGACAGGGAAGGTTCTGGAAACACCATATATTTT few TRBD1 TRBJ1-3 TRBV29-1
CASSLGGRGNQPQHF TGTGCCAGCAGCCTAGGGGGCAGGGGCAATCAGCCCCAGCATTTT few TRBD1 TRBJ1-5 TRBV7-8
CSARETGKVYNEQFF TGCAGTGCTAGAGAGACAGGGAAGGTCTACAATGAGCAGTTCTTC - TRBD1 TRBJ2-1 TRBV20-1
CASTSNHEKLFF TGTGCCAGCACCAGTAACCATGAAAAACTGTTTTTT - - TRBJ1-4 TRBV25-1
CASNLSGTNYGYTF TGTGCCAGCAACTTAAGTGGGACCAACTATGGCTACACCTTC many - TRBJ1-2 TRBV7-2
CASSLGGGGTTDTQYF TGTGCCAGCAGTTTAGGGGGCGGGGGGACCACAGATACGCAGTATTTT few TRBD2 TRBJ2-3 TRBV12-3/TRBV12-4
CASRGQTNTGELFF TGTGCCAGCAGGGGACAGACGAACACCGGGGAGCTGTTTTTT - TRBD1 TRBJ2-2 TRBV7-9
CASRANNEKLFF TGCGCCAGCAGGGCCAACAATGAAAAACTGTTTTTT - - TRBJ1-4 TRBV5-1
CSAQGDGNQPQHF TGCAGTGCTCAGGGTGACGGGAATCAGCCCCAGCATTTT few - TRBJ1-5 TRBV20-1
CASSVVGETSGYSYNEQFF TGTGCCAGCAGCGTAGTGGGCGAGACTAGCGGATACTCCTACAATGAGCAGTTCTTC - TRBD2 TRBJ2-1 TRBV9
CAWSVGEETQYF TGTGCCTGGAGTGTAGGAGAAGAGACCCAGTACTTC few - TRBJ2-5 TRBV30
CSARDGSGQGIGGELFF TGCAGTGCTAGAGATGGATCAGGACAGGGGATCGGCGGGGAGCTGTTTTTT - TRBD1 TRBJ2-2 TRBV20-1
CASSQRWIPGETQYF TGCGCCAGCAGCCAACGGTGGATACCCGGGGAGACCCAGTACTTC - - TRBJ2-5 TRBV4-3
CASSLTGRGNAGELFF TGTGCCAGCAGCTTAACAGGGCGCGGGAATGCCGGGGAGCTGTTTTTT many - TRBJ2-2 TRBV7-3
CSARGGTGPYEQYF TGCAGTGCTAGAGGGGGGACGGGTCCCTACGAGCAGTACTTC - - TRBJ2-7 TRBV20-1
CASSYSSGGSETQYF TGTGCCAGCAGCTATTCTAGCGGGGGTTCGGAGACCCAGTACTTC few TRBD2 TRBJ2-5 TRBV7-2
CASGLNKGGQGLGYEQFF TGTGCTAGTGGTCTGAATAAGGGGGGTCAGGGCCTTGGATATGAGCAGTTCTTC - - TRBJ2-1 TRBV12-5
CASSVAPVRRGGLETQYF TGTGCCAGCAGCGTAGCTCCCGTTAGGCGGGGGGGCCTCGAGACCCAGTACTTC - TRBD2 TRBJ2-5 TRBV9
CSARWTGTNTEAFF TGCAGTGCTAGATGGACAGGGACGAACACTGAAGCTTTCTTT few TRBD1 TRBJ1-1 TRBV20-1
CASSSPDRHETQYF TGTGCCAGCAGCTCCCCGGACAGGCATGAGACCCAGTACTTC few TRBD1 TRBJ2-5 TRBV28
CASSIGIKQPQHF TGTGCCAGTAGTATTGGCATCAAGCAGCCCCAGCATTTT - - TRBJ1-5 TRBV19